These 17 T cell receptor beta chains were sequenced from one sample in a study of OX40 agonist ivuxolimab in advanced cancers. The library was generated by the immunoSEQ multiplex PCR assay. The clones in this table, taken by TCRdb from immuneACCESS, are in-frame only. Not every clone is retained; where verified, under half of the shortfall comes from an unresolved V gene, and the cause of the rest is unknown. Recorded for this sample are approximately 80,000 clones; roughly 94% of them occurred a single time. The ten largest clones capture around 9.6% of the sample. Sequences were derived from CD4+ or CD8+ T cells sorted from blood, sampled in a trial of the OX40 agonist ivuxolimab. These receptors were obtained from an adult with an advanced solid tumor such as melanoma, head and neck, liver or kidney cancer.

The V gene is TRBV4-1, the J gene TRBJ2-7, with a weak D call TRBD1 (6 bases). Germline V gene data show CDR1 as MGHRA and CDR2 as YSYEKL. V was trimmed by 3 bases and J by 3 bases, leaving 9 bases between them. CDR3 length: 13 residues. Here the CDR3 reads CASSHPDSYEQYF. The CDR3, as DNA: TGCGCCAGCAGCCACCCGGACAGCTACGAGCAGTACTTC.

The chain has TRBV7-6 and TRBJ2-2, with D maybe TRBD2 (5 bases). There are 13 residues in the CDR3. V lost 2 bases and J lost 4, with 5 bases in between. The germline gives CDR1 SGHVS, CDR2 FNYEAQ. CDR3 bases: TGTGCCAGCAGCTTAAGCGGCACCGGGGAGCTGTTTTTT. Translation gives CASSLSGTGELFF.

This clone was counted once. The same CDR3 can be traced to other DNA sequences in this sample. The chain is built from TRBV27 and TRBJ2-1; the D gene is possibly TRBD1 (7 bases). The ends were cut back, 6 bases at V and 0 bases at J, with 12 bases in the middle. The germline CDR1 and CDR2 sequences are MNHEY and SMNVEV (reference sequence). The CDR3 contains 15 residues. The CDR3 loop is CASSPRDSSYNEQFF. The DNA for the CDR3 is TGTGCCAGCAGCCCGCGGGACAGCTCCTACAATGAGCAGTTCTTC.

V and J are TRBV9 and TRBJ1-3; D not certain. CDR3 length equals 14 residues. Germline CDR1 and CDR2: SGDLS and YYNGEE. Trimming cost V 0 bases and J 0 bases, with 4 bases left between them. The CDR3 DNA follows: TGTGCCAGCAGCGTAGTCAGCTCTGGAAACACCATATATTTT. It encodes CASSVVSSGNTIYF. The whole variable domain, filled in from reference TRBV9 and TRBJ1-3, reads DSGVTQTPKHLITATGQRVTLRCSPRSGDLSVYWYQQSLDQGLQFLIQYYNGEERAKGNILERFSAQQFPDLHSELNLSSLELGDSALYFCASSVVSSGNTIYFGEGSWLTVV.

The V call is TRBV30, the J call TRBJ1-1, with D possibly being TRBD1 (6 bases). V was trimmed by 2 bases and J by 8 bases, leaving 15 bases between them. The CDR3 totals 13 residues. Germline assignment: CDR1 GTSNPN and CDR2 SVGIG (reference sequence). The CDR3 is CAWSLRAGEEAFF. The CDR3 nucleotides read TGTGCCTGGAGTTTAAGGGCAGGGGAAGAAGCTTTCTTT.

The V call is TRBV7-9, the J call TRBJ1-1; D gene unclear. Germline V gene data show CDR1 as SEHNR and CDR2 as FQNEAQ (reference sequence). Trimming removed 11 bases at V and 2 bases at J, with 21 bases between. CDR3 length: 15 amino acids. The CDR3 spells CALGRDDYLNTEAFF. CDR3 in DNA: TGTGCCCTAGGAAGAGATGATTATTTAAACACTGAAGCTTTCTTT. Drawing the rest from reference TRBV7-9 and TRBJ1-1, the complete variable domain is DTGVSQNPRHKITKRGQNVTFRCDPISEHNRLYWYRQTLGQGPEFLTYFQNEAQLEKSRLLSDRFSAERPKGSFSTLEIQRTEQGDSAMYLCALGRDDYLNTEAFFGQGTRLTVV.

The chain recombines TRBV11-2 with TRBJ2-3; no clear D. Germline loops: CDR1 SGHAT, CDR2 FQNNGV. Trimming removed 1 base from V and 4 bases from J, with 15 bases in between. The CDR3 is made up of 16 amino acids. CDR3 in amino acids: CASSLGEFVGADTQYF. The CDR3, as DNA: TGTGCCAGCAGCTTAGGGGAATTCGTTGGTGCAGATACGCAGTATTTT.

The chain employs TRBV6-5 and TRBJ1-2; 12 nucleotides align to TRBD1. The V gene end was trimmed by 4 bases and the J gene end by 4 bases; junction bases not matched to a gene: 7. Germline-derived CDR1 and CDR2 are MNHEY and SVGAGI. CDR3 length equals 16 residues. For the CDR3, the DNA is TGTGCCAGCAGTTGGGAGGGGACAGGGGGCTCCTATGGCTACACCTTC. It encodes CASSWEGTGGSYGYTF.

This chain connects TRBV10-3 to TRBJ1-1; TRBD1 agrees at 8 bases. V was pared by 6 bases and J by 2 bases, with 8 bases of the junction left unmatched. This CDR3 is 15 amino acids long. The V gene's germline CDR1 is ENHRY and CDR2 SYGVKD. CDR3 loop: CAISLGQELNTEAFF. The CDR3 nucleotides read TGTGCCATCAGCCTGGGACAGGAGCTAAACACTGAAGCTTTCTTT.

Concerning this clone itself: The limits of the CDR3 on the DNA are not certain, so only TCRdb's listed CDR3 is given. This chain links TRBV21-1 with TRBJ2-6. TRBV21-1 constitutes a pseudogene. The CDR3 is 15 residues long, counting both termini. CDR3 amino acids: CASSKVGTGANVLTF.

This chain connects TRBV11-2 to TRBJ1-6; no reliable D call. Germline values: CDR1 SGHAT, CDR2 FQNNGV. V lost 0 bases to trimming and J lost 14 bases, with 11 bases between them. The CDR3 is made up of 13 amino acids. In nucleotides, the CDR3 is TGTGCCAGCAGCTTAGAAGGTGCCAAAACCCTCCACTTT. This translates into CASSLEGAKTLHF.

V usage is TRBV5-6 and J usage is TRBJ2-7; D is uncertain. The V gene lost 2 bases and the J gene lost 4 bases, with 7 bases spanning the gap. The CDR3 runs to 12 residues. Germline V gene data show CDR1 as SGHDT and CDR2 as YYEEEE. CDR3 sequence (DNA): TGTGCCAGCAGCTTATGGGGTTACGAGCAGTACTTC. It is translated as CASSLWGYEQYF.

This chain uses TRBV6-5 with TRBJ2-1, with no clear D. Germline values: CDR1 MNHEY, CDR2 SVGAGI. V gave up 4 bases and J gave up 4 bases, with 11 bases separating them. The CDR3 extends over 14 amino acids. Written as DNA, the CDR3 is TGTGCCAGCAGTTTAGCCGGGCCGTACAATGAGCAGTTCTTC. This gives the protein CASSLAGPYNEQFF.

The V gene is TRBV4-1, the J gene TRBJ1-1, with D maybe TRBD1 (5 bases). The CDR3 has 15 residues. Germline V gives CDR1 MGHRA, CDR2 YSYEKL. V was shortened by 0 bases and J by 0 bases, with 8 bases between the two germline ends. The chain's CDR3 is CASSQDRDLNTEAFF. In DNA form, the CDR3 reads TGCGCCAGCAGCCAAGACAGGGACCTGAACACTGAAGCTTTCTTT.

V and J are TRBV6-5 and TRBJ2-7; no reliable D call. CDR1 is MNHEY, CDR2 SVGAGI, per germline. V lost 6 bases to trimming and J lost 3 bases, with 6 bases between them. CDR3 size: 11 residues. CDR3 nucleotide sequence: TGTGCCAGCAGCGCTAGCTACGAGCAGTACTTC. This gives the protein CASSASYEQYF.

The chain joins TRBV10-1 to TRBJ2-5; D ambiguous. Germline CDR1 and CDR2: WNHNN and SYGVQD (reference sequence). The CDR3 contains 14 residues. Trimming took 2 bases from V and 0 from J, leaving 7 bases between them. The CDR3 nucleotides are TGCGCCAGCAGTGAGGCCTCGTACCAAGAGACCCAGTACTTC. Protein: CASSEASYQETQYF.

The CDR3 region is CASSWTGTSGNEQYF. CDR3 DNA: TGTGCCAGCAGTTGGACCGGGACTAGCGGGAACGAGCAGTACTTC. This chain connects TRBV6-6 to TRBJ2-7, with 13 positions matching TRBD2. The V gene end was trimmed by 4 bases and the J gene end by 5 bases; junction bases not matched to a gene: 5. This CDR3 region has 15 residues. Germline loops: CDR1 MNHNY, CDR2 SVGAGI (reference sequence).